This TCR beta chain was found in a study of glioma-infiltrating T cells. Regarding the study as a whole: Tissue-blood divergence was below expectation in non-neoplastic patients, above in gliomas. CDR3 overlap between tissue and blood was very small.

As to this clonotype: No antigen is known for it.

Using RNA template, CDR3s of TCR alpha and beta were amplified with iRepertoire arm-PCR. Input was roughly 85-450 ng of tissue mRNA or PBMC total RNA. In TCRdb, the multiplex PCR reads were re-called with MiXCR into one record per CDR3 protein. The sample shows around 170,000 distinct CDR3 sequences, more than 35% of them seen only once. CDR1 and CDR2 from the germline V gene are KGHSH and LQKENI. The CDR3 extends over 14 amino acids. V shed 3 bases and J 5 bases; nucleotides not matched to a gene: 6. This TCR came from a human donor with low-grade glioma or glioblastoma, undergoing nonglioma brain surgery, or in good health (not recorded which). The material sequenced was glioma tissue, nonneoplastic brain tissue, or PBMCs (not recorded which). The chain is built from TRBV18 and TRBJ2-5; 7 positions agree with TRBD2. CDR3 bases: TGTGCCAGCTCACCGAACCGGGGAGGGGAGACCCAGTACTTC. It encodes CASSPNRGGETQYF.